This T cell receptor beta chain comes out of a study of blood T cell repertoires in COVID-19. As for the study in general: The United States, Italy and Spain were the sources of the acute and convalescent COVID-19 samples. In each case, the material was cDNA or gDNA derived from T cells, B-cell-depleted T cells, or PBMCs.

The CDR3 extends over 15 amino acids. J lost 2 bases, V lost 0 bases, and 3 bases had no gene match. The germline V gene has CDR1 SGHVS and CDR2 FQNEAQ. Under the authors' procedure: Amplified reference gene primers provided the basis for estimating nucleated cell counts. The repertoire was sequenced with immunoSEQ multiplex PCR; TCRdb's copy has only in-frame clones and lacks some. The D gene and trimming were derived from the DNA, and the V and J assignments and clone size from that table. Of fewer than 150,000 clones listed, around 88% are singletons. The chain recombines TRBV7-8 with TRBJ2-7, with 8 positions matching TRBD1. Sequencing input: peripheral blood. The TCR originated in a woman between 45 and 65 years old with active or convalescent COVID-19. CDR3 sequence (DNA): TGTGCCAGCAGCTTAGCGCGGACAGGGACCTACGAGCAGTACTTC. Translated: CASSLARTGTYEQYF.